Presented here are 22 T cell receptor beta chains from one specimen sequenced in a study of blood T cell repertoires in COVID-19. TCRdb's table, derived via immunoSEQ multiplex PCR, lists solely in-frame clones and lacks some. Of 250,000 to 400,000 clones in the sample, around 86% were seen once. The material sequenced was peripheral blood. These receptors were taken from a man aged 45-65 years with active or convalescent COVID-19.

V is TRBV5-1 and J is TRBJ2-2, with 14 nucleotides matching TRBD2. In germline, CDR1 is SGHRS, CDR2 YFSETQ. The trim removed 3 bases at V and 7 bases at J, leaving 5 bases unmatched. CDR3 length equals 16 residues. The CDR3 spells CASSSGLAGAGGELFF. The CDR3 nucleotides read TGCGCCAGCAGCTCGGGACTAGCGGGAGCAGGCGGGGAGCTGTTTTTT. Full variable domain (rest looked up from reference TRBV5-1 and TRBJ2-2): KAGVTQTPRYLIKTRGQQVTLSCSPISGHRSVSWYQQTPGQGLQFLFEYFSETQRNKGNFPGRFSGRQFSNSRSEMNVSTLELGDSALYLCASSSGLAGAGGELFFGEGSRLTVL.

The genes are TRBV7-8 and TRBJ1-1, with D uncertain. Trimming pared 2 bases from V and 6 bases from J, leaving 13 bases between. The germline V gene encodes CDR1 SGHVS and CDR2 FQNEAQ. This CDR3 contains 14 residues. Written as DNA, the CDR3 is TGTGCCAGCAGCTTACTTGGGAGAGGCTCTGAAGCTTTCTTT. Protein: CASSLLGRGSEAFF.

This chain uses TRBV6-6 with TRBJ1-1; 8 bases are shared with TRBD1. The germline CDR1 and CDR2 sequences are MNHNY and SVGAGI (reference sequence). The CDR3 loop spans 15 amino acids. Trimming took 0 bases from V and 6 from J; bases not matched to a gene: 6. The CDR3: CASSYSGQGPAEAFF. The CDR3 nucleotides are TGTGCCAGCAGTTACTCTGGACAGGGTCCCGCTGAAGCTTTCTTT.

The chain links TRBV6-5 to TRBJ1-3, with 8 bases lining up with TRBD1. The CDR3 runs 16 residues. The trim removed 2 bases at V and 2 bases at J, leaving 5 bases unmatched. The germline gives CDR1 MNHEY, CDR2 SVGAGI. The CDR3 DNA reads as TGTGCCAGCAGTTACGCAGGGGGCGAGACTGGAAACACCATATATTTT. Protein: CASSYAGGETGNTIYF.

This clone was picked up a small number of times. V gene TRBV3-1 (or the pseudogene TRBV3-2) combines with J gene TRBJ1-2; 8 nucleotides match TRBD1. There are 17 residues in the CDR3. The junction had 12 bases not matched to a gene; V was cut back by 1 base and J by 5 bases. Germline V gives CDR1 LGHDT, CDR2 YNNKEL (reference sequence). The chain's CDR3 is CASSQVTGGLTRYGYTF. CDR3 DNA sequence: TGTGCCAGCAGCCAAGTAACAGGGGGTCTGACACGTTATGGCTACACCTTC.

The CDR3 coding sequence is TGCAGTGCTATACTAGGAGATACGCAGTATTTT. The encoded protein is CSAILGDTQYF. The chain has TRBV20-1 and TRBJ2-3, with a possible D match to TRBD2 (5 bases). The V gene's germline CDR1 is DFQATT and CDR2 SNEGSKA (reference sequence). The CDR3 loop spans 11 amino acids. With 4 bases removed from V and 5 bases from J, the gap between germline ends came to 7 bases.

The chain employs TRBV4-3 and TRBJ2-5; 15 bases are a match to TRBD2. This CDR3 contains 18 residues. Germline V gives CDR1 LGHNA, CDR2 YSLEER. With V trimmed by 2 bases and J by 2 bases, 6 bases remained unmatched. CDR3 nucleotides: TGCGCCAGCAGCCAATCCGGGACTAGCGGGGGGAGTCAAGAGACCCAGTACTTC. It is translated as CASSQSGTSGGSQETQYF.

The chain recombines TRBV2 with TRBJ2-1; 15 nucleotides line up with TRBD2. This CDR3 region has 17 residues. Germline V gene data show CDR1 as SNHLY and CDR2 as FYNNEI. After removal of 5 bases from V and 7 bases from J, the junction contained 9 bases not matched to a gene. The CDR3: CASSKGLAGGAENEQFF. CDR3 sequence (DNA): TGTGCCAGCAGTAAGGGACTAGCGGGAGGAGCTGAGAATGAGCAGTTCTTC.

The rearrangement joins TRBV9 to TRBJ2-1; D is perhaps TRBD1 (6 bases). Germline CDR1 and CDR2: SGDLS and YYNGEE. V lost 2 bases and J 8 bases, leaving 11 bases between the germline ends. The CDR3 is 13 residues long. The CDR3 is CASSVTGYYEQFF. The CDR3 DNA reads as TGTGCCAGCAGCGTTACAGGGTACTATGAGCAGTTCTTC.

This chain connects TRBV4-2 to TRBJ1-2; TRBD1 agrees at 7 bases. This CDR3 is 17 amino acids long. The V segment lost 3 bases and the J segment 4 bases; nucleotides outside the gene matches: 14. CDR1 and CDR2 from the germline V gene are LGHNA and YNFKEQ. The CDR3 sequence is CASSHSGNRGETYGYTF. CDR3 in DNA: TGTGCCAGCAGCCATTCTGGGAACAGGGGAGAGACCTATGGCTACACCTTC.

The sample holds one count of this clone. This chain joins TRBV30 and TRBJ1-2, with 8 bases lining up with TRBD1. The trim removed 3 bases at V and 4 bases at J, leaving 13 bases unmatched. Germline values: CDR1 GTSNPN, CDR2 SVGIG (reference sequence). This CDR3 contains 16 residues. The CDR3 nucleotides read TGTGCCTGGAGCGTACGTGGACAGGGTTTTCTCTATGGCTACACCTTC. Translation: CAWSVRGQGFLYGYTF.

The chain has TRBV18 and TRBJ1-1; TRBD1 might be the D (5 bases). Germline V CDR1 and CDR2: KGHSH, LQKENI. The CDR3 is made up of 14 amino acids. Trimming removed 3 bases at V and 1 base at J, with 9 bases between. DNA for the CDR3: TGTGCCAGCTCACCTCAGGGTCAGAACACTGAAGCTTTCTTT. This encodes CASSPQGQNTEAFF.

The rearrangement links TRBV4-2 to TRBJ2-1, with 9 bases identical to TRBD2. The germline CDR1 and CDR2 sequences are LGHNA and YNFKEQ. The CDR3 consists of 17 residues. Trimming took 0 bases from V and 0 from J; bases not matched to a gene: 3. The CDR3 nucleotides are TGTGCCAGCAGCCAAGATCCTAGCGGGGACTCCTACAATGAGCAGTTCTTC. It is translated as CASSQDPSGDSYNEQFF.

This clone was detected only a few times. This chain uses TRBV14 with TRBJ1-2; D not certain. The CDR3 runs to 14 residues. Per germline, CDR1 SGHDN and CDR2 FVKESK. V was pared by 2 bases and J by 1 base, with 8 bases between. The CDR3 spells CASSQLSNNYGYTF. The CDR3 DNA reads as TGTGCCAGCAGCCAACTCAGTAATAACTATGGCTACACCTTC.

The chain joins TRBV5-6 to TRBJ1-4; 7 bases map to TRBD1. Trimming cost V 5 bases and J 8 bases; bases outside gene matches: 9. The CDR3 totals 14 residues. The germline CDR1 and CDR2 sequences are SGHDT and YYEEEE. The CDR3 spells CASRLQGREEKLFF. The CDR3 bases are TGTGCCAGCAGGTTACAGGGGCGCGAGGAAAAACTGTTTTTT.

The rearrangement joins TRBV5-5 to TRBJ2-7, with a weak D call TRBD1 (5 bases). This CDR3 region has 14 residues. Germline loops: CDR1 SGHKS, CDR2 YYEKEE (reference sequence). Trimming stripped 0 bases from V and 6 bases from J, with 13 bases between. As DNA, the CDR3 is TGTGCCAGCAGCTTGGGACAGATAAGCCCCGAGCAGTACTTC. Its protein is CASSLGQISPEQYF.

The V gene is TRBV9, the J gene TRBJ2-7; 7 bases match TRBD1. With 3 bases clipped from V and 3 bases from J, the junction kept 6 bases outside the gene matches. The CDR3 has 14 amino acids. CDR1 and CDR2 from the germline V gene are SGDLS and YYNGEE. The CDR3 reads CASSGFRDSYEQYF. CDR3 DNA: TGTGCCAGCAGCGGTTTCCGGGACAGCTACGAGCAGTACTTC.

This chain connects TRBV28 to TRBJ1-1, with D perhaps TRBD1 (6 bases). Looked up from germline, CDR1 is MDHEN and CDR2 is SYDVKM. Trimming took 3 bases from V and 0 from J, leaving 11 bases between them. The CDR3 sequence is 15 residues long. Written as DNA, the CDR3 is TGTGCCAGCAGTTTCTGGACAGTTATGAACACTGAAGCTTTCTTT. This translates into CASSFWTVMNTEAFF. The whole variable domain, filled in from reference TRBV28 and TRBJ1-1, reads DVKVTQSSRYLVKRTGEKVFLECVQDMDHENMFWYRQDPGLGLRLIYFSYDVKMKEKGDIPEGYSVSREKKERFSLILESASTNQTSMYLCASSFWTVMNTEAFFGQGTRLTVV.

This sequence joins TRBV7-3 and TRBJ2-1; 9 bases map to TRBD1. The junction had 7 bases not matched to a gene; V was cut back by 5 bases and J by 8 bases. CDR1 is SGHTA and CDR2 is FQGTGA in the germline V gene. This CDR3 comprises 14 residues. The CDR3 coding sequence is TGTGCCAGCAGCCACGGGCGGACAGGGGATGAGCAGTTCTTC. Its protein product is CASSHGRTGDEQFF.

This chain uses TRBV5-1 with TRBJ2-1, with D possibly being TRBD2 (5 bases). Germline loops: CDR1 SGHRS, CDR2 YFSETQ. Trimming pared 0 bases from V and 12 bases from J, leaving 13 bases between. The CDR3 has 13 amino acids. For the CDR3, the DNA is TGCGCCAGCAGCTTGGCCCAGGACTTAGGGCAGTTCTTC. Its protein product is CASSLAQDLGQFF.

The chain joins TRBV19 to TRBJ2-2; perhaps TRBD1 as D (5 bases). The CDR3 runs to 13 residues. Germline loops: CDR1 LNHDA, CDR2 SQIVND (reference sequence). Trimming removed 1 base from V and 10 bases from J, with 10 bases in between. This CDR3 is CASSIGSGSELFF. DNA for the CDR3: TGTGCCAGTAGTATAGGGTCAGGGTCGGAGCTGTTTTTT.

This chain connects TRBV5-1 to TRBJ2-2; 7 positions agree with TRBD2. This CDR3 comprises 16 residues. The J segment lost 1 base and the V segment lost 0 bases, leaving 3 bases of the junction unmatched. Germline V gene data show CDR1 as SGHRS and CDR2 as YFSETQ. CDR3 DNA: TGCGCCAGCAGCTTGGCCGCTAGCGGGAACACCGGGGAGCTGTTTTTT. Translating it yields CASSLAASGNTGELFF.